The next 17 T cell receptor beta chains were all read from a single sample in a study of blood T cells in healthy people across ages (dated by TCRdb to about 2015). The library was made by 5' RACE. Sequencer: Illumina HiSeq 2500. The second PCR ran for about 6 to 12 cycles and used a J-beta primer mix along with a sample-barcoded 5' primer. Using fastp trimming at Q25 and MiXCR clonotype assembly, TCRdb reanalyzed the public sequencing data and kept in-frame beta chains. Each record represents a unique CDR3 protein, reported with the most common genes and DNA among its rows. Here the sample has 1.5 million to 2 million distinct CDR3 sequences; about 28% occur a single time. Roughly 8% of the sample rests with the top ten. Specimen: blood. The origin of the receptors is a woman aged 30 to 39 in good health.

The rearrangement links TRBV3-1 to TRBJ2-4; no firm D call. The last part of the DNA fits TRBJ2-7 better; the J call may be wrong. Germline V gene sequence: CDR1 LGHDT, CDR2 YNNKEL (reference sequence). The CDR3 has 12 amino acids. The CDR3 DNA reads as TGTGCCAGCAGCGCACCGGGCACCGAGCAGTACTTC. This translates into CASSAPGTEQYF.

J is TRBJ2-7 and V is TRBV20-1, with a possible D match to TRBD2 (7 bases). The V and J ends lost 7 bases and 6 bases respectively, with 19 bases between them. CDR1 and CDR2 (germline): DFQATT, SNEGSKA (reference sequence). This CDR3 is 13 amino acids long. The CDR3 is CSVKAGAGLEQYF. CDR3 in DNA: TGCAGTGTTAAGGCGGGGGCGGGTCTCGAGCAGTACTTC.

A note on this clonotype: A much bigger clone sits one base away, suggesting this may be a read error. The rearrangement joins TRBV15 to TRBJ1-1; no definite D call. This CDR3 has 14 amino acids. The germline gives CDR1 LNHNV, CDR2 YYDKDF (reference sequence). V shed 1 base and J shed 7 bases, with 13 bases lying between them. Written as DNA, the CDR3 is TGTGCCACCAGCAGAGGACAAAGGAGTGATGAAGCTTTCTTT. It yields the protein CATSRGQRSDEAFF.

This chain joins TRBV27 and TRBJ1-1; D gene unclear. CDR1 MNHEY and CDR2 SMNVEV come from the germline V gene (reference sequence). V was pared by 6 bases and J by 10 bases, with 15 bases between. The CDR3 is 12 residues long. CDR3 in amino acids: CASSPSLVRAFF. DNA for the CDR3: TGTGCCAGCAGCCCTAGCCTTGTTAGAGCTTTCTTT.

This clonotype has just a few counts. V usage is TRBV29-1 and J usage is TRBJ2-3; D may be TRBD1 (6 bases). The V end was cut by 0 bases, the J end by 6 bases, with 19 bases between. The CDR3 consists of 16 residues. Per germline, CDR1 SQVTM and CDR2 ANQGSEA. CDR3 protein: CSVEDQQGLQGDTQYF. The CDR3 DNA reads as TGCAGCGTTGAAGATCAACAGGGTTTGCAAGGTGATACGCAGTATTTT.

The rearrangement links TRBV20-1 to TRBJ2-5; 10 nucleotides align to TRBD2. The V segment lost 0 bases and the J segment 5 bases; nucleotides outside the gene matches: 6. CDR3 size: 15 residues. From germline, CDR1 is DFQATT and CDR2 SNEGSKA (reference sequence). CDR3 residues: CSARDSSGSSETQYF. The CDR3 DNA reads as TGCAGTGCTAGAGACTCTAGCGGGAGTAGCGAGACCCAGTACTTC.

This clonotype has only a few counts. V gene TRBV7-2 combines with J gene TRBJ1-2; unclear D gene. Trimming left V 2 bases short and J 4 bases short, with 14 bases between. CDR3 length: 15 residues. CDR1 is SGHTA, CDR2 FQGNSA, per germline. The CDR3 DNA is TGTGCCAGCAGCTTACGGCCGATATCCTCCTATGGCTACACCTTC. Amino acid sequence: CASSLRPISSYGYTF.

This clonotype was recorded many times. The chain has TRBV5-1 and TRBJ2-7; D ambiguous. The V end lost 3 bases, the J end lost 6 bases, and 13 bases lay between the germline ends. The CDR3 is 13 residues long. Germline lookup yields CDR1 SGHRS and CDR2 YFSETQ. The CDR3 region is CASSSEPDAEQYF. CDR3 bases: TGCGCCAGCAGCTCCGAACCGGACGCCGAGCAGTACTTC.

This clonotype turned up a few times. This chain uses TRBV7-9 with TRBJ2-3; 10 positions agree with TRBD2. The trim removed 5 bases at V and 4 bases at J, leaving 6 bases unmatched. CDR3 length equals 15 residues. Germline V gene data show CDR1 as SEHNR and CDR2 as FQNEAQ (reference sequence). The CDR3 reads CASSRPGTSADTQYF. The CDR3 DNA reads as TGTGCCAGCAGCCGCCCCGGGACTAGCGCAGATACGCAGTATTTT.

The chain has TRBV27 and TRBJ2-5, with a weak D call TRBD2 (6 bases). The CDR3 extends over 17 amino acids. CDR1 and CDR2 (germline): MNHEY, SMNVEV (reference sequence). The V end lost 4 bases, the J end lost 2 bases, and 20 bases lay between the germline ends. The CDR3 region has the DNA TGTGCCAGCAGTTCCCCTTACGGTGCGGGAAGACAAGAGACCCAGTACTTC. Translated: CASSSPYGAGRQETQYF.

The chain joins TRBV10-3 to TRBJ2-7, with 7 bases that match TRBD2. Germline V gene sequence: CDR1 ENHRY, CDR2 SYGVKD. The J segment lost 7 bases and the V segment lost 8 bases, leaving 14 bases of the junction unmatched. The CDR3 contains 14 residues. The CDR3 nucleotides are TGTGCCATCCACTCAGGACTAGTCAGCAATGAGCAGTACTTC. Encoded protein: CAIHSGLVSNEQYF.

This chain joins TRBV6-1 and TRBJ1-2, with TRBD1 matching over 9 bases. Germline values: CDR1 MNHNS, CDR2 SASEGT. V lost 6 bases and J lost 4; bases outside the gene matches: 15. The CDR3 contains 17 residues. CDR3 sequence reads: CASRRDRVDLIFYGYTF. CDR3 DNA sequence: TGTGCCAGCAGAAGGGACAGGGTTGACCTCATCTTCTATGGCTACACCTTC.

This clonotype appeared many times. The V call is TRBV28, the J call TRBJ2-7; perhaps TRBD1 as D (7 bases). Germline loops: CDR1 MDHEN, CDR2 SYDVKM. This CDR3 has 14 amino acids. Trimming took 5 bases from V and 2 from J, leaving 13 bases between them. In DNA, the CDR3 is TGTGCCAGCAGTGCCGGGGGACAGCCCTACGAGCAGTACTTC. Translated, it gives CASSAGGQPYEQYF.

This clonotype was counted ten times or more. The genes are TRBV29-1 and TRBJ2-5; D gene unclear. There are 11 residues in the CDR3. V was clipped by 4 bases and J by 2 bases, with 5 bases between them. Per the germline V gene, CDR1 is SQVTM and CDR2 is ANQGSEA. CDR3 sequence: CSVVRQETQYF. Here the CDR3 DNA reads TGCAGCGTTGTTAGACAAGAGACCCAGTACTTC.

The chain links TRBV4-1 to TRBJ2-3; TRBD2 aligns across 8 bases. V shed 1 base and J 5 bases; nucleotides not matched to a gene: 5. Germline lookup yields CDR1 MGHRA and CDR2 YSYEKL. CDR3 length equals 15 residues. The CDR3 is CASSQVLSGEDTQYF. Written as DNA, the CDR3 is TGCGCCAGCAGCCAAGTTCTTAGCGGGGAAGATACGCAGTATTTT.

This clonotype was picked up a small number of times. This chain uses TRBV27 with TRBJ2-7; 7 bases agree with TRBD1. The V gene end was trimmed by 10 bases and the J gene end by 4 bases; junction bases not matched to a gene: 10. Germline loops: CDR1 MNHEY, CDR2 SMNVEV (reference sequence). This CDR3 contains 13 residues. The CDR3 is CAKGDREKYEQYF. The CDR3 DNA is TGTGCCAAAGGAGACAGGGAGAAGTACGAGCAGTACTTC.

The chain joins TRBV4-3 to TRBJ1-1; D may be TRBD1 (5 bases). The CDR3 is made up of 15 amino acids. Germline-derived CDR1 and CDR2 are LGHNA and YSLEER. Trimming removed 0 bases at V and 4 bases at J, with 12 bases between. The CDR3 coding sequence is TGCGCCAGCAGCCAAGAATTAATGGGGGGCACTGAAGCTTTCTTT. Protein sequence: CASSQELMGGTEAFF.